This T cell receptor (beta chain) is from a study of T cell therapy after organ transplantation. On the study more broadly: Of about ten patients, eight responded clinically and two did not.

As regards this clone: Its cognate antigen is unknown.

This table comes from immunoSEQ multiplex PCR, and its TCRdb copy is limited to in-frame clones, with some not included. In the table there are about 6,000 clones, around 74% of which are singletons. The time point: 4-8 weeks after completion of therapy. Study results and caveats: Post-therapy CD8 clonality change correlated inversely with pretherapy clonality. Post-therapy reconstitution appeared to include transferred and endogenous clonotypes. In nonresponders, large pretherapy expansions changed minimally after therapy.

Sequenced material: CD8+ T cells from blood, taken after autologous CMV-specific T cell therapy. This clonotype was obtained from a human patient who had received a solid organ transplant and had CMV disease. Some of these T cells may belong to the graft donor.

This CDR3 is CASSLGPPGLAIDNEQFF. As DNA, the CDR3 is TGTGCCAGCAGCTTGGGGCCCCCGGGACTAGCTATTGACAATGAGCAGTTCTTC. The chain carries TRBV5-4 and TRBJ2-1; TRBD2 aligns across 9 bases. Looked up from germline, CDR1 is SGHNT and CDR2 is YYREEE (reference sequence). There are 18 residues in the CDR3. After removal of 0 bases from V and 5 bases from J, the junction contained 12 bases not matched to a gene.